This TCR beta chain was captured by sequencing in a study of T cells expressing NK-cell markers. Study details: Each TCR beta repertoire originated in sorted T cells that were CD3+CD56+NKG2C+, CD3+CD56+NKG2C- or CD3+CD56-NKG2C+. General study points: Specificity for HCMV among expanded NKG2C+ T cell clones was not established.

This CDR3 contains 16 residues. Germline V gene data show CDR1 as MNHEY and CDR2 as SVGEGT. Reanalyzing the 5' RACE reads, TCRdb keeps one entry per CDR3 protein, without DNA. The table lists 550,000 or so distinct CDR3 sequences, with 3.5% to 4.5% in the top ten. In the case of this clonotype: Its antigen is unknown.

The chain links TRBV6-2 or TRBV6-3 to TRBJ2-7; TCRdb calls TRBD1, which cannot be checked without DNA. The receptor was isolated from a man younger than 30 in good health. The sequencing input was blood T cells: a sorted CD56 or NKG2C T cell subset, CD4+ or CD8+ T cells, or bulk PBMC T cells (not recorded which). The CDR3: CASTTPGQGLSYEQYF.